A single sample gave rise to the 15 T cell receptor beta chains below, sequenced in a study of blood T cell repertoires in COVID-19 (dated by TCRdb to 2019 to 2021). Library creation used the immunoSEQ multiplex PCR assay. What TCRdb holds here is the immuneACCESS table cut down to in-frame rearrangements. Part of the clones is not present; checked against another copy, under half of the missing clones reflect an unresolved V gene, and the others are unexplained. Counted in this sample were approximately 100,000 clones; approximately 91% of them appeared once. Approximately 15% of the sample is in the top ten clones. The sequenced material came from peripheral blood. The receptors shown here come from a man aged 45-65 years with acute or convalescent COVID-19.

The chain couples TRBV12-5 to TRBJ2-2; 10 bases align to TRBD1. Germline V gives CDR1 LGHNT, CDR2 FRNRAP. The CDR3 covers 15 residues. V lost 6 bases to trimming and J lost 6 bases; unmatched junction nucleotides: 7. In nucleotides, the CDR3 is TGTGCTAGTGGCCCGGACAGGGGGATCGCCGGGGAGCTGTTTTTT. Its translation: CASGPDRGIAGELFF. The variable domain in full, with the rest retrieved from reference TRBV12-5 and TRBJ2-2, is DARVTQTPRHKVTEMGQEVTMRCQPILGHNTVFWYRQTMMQGLELLAYFRNRAPLDDSGMPKDRFSAEMPDATLATLKIQPSEPRDSAVYFCASGPDRGIAGELFFGEGSRLTVL.

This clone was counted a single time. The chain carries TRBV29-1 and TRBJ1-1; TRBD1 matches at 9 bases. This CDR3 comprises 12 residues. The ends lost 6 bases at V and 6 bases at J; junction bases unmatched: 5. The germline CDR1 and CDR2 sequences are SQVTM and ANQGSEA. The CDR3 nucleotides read TGCAGCGTCTCACAGGGGGCGGCTGAAGCTTTCTTT. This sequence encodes CSVSQGAAEAFF.

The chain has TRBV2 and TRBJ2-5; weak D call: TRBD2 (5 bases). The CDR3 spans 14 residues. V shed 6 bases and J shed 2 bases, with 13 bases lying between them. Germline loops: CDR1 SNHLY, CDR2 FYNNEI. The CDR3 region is CASRRAAEQETQYF. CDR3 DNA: TGTGCCAGCAGGAGGGCAGCTGAGCAAGAGACCCAGTACTTC.

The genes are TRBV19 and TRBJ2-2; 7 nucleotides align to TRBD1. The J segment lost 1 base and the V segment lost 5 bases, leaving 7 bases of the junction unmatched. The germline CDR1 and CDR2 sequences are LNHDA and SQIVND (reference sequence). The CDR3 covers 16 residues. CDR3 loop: CASSRTGTMNTGELFF. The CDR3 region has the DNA TGTGCCAGTAGTCGGACAGGCACTATGAACACCGGGGAGCTGTTTTTT.

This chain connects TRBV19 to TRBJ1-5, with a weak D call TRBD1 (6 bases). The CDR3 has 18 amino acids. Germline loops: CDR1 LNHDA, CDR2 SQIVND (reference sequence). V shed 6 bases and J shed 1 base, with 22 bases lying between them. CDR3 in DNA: TGTGCCAGTAGGGGTGGACAGAGCAGCTTGGGGAGCAATCAGCCCCAGCATTTT. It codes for CASRGGQSSLGSNQPQHF.

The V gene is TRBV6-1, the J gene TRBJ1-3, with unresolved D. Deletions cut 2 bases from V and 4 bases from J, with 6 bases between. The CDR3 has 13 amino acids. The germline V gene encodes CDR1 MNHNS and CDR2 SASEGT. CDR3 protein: CASSEHRGNTIYF. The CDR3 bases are TGTGCCAGCAGTGAACACAGAGGAAACACCATATATTTT.

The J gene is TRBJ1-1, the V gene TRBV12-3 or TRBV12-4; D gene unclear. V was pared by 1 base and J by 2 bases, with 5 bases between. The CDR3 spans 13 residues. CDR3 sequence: CASSLGTNTEAFF. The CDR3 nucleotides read TGTGCCAGCAGTTTAGGTACTAACACTGAAGCTTTCTTT.

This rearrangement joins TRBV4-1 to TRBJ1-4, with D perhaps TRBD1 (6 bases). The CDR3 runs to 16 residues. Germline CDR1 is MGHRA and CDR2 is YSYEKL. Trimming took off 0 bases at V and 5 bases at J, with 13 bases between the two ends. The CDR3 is CASSQEGALLNEKLFF. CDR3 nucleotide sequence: TGCGCCAGCAGCCAAGAGGGGGCTCTCCTGAATGAAAAACTGTTTTTT.

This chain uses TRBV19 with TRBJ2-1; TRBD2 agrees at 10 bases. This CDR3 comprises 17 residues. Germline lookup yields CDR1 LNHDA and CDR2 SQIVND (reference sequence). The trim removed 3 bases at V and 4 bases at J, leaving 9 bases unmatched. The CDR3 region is CASSIGWLAGAYNEQFF. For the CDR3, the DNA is TGTGCCAGTAGTATCGGGTGGCTAGCGGGGGCATACAATGAGCAGTTCTTC.

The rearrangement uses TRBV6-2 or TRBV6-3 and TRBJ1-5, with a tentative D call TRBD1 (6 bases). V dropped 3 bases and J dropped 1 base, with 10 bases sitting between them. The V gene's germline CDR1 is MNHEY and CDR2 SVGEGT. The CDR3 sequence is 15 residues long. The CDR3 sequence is CASSYTGISNQPQHF. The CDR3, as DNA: TGTGCCAGCAGTTATACAGGGATAAGCAATCAGCCCCAGCATTTT.

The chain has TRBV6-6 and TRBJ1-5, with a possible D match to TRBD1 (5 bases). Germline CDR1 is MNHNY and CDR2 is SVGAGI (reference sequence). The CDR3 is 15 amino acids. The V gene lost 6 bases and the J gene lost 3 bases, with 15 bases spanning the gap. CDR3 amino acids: CASSPSWGDNQPQHF. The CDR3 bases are TGTGCCAGCAGCCCCAGCTGGGGCGACAATCAGCCCCAGCATTTT.

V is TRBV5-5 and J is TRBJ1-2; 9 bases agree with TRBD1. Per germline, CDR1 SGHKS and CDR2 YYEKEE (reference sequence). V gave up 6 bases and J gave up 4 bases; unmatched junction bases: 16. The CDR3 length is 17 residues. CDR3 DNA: TGTGCCAGCATCGTTGGTGGGACAGGGATTGGGGGCTATGGCTACACCTTC. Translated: CASIVGGTGIGGYGYTF. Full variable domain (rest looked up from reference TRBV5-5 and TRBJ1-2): DAGVTQSPTHLIKTRGQQVTLRCSPISGHKSVSWYQQVLGQGPQFIFQYYEKEERGRGNFPDRFSARQFPNYSSELNVNALLLGDSALYLCASIVGGTGIGGYGYTFGSGTRLTVV.

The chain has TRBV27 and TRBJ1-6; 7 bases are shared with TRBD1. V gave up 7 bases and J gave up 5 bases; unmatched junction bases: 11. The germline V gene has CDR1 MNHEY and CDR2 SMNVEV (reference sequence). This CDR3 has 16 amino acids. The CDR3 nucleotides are TGTGCCAGCACCCTCGTCGGAGGACAGGATAATTCACCCCTCCACTTT. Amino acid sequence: CASTLVGGQDNSPLHF.

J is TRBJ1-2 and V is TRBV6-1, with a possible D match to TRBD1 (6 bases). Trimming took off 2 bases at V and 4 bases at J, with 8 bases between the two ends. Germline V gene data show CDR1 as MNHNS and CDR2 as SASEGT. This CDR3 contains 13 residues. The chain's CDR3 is CASSETGFYGYTF. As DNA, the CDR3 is TGTGCCAGCAGTGAAACAGGGTTCTATGGCTACACCTTC.

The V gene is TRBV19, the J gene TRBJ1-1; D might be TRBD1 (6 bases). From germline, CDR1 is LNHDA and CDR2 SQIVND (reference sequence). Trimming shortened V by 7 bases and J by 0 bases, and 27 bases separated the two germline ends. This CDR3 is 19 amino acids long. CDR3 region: CASTKGLAGATPMNTEAFF. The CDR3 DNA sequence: TGTGCCAGTACTAAAGGGTTGGCGGGGGCCACCCCGATGAACACTGAAGCTTTCTTT.